What follows are 25 T cell receptor beta chains derived from one specimen sequenced in a study of blood T cell repertoires in COVID-19. TCRdb's table, derived via immunoSEQ multiplex PCR, lists solely in-frame clones and lacks some. The sample includes 120,000 or so clones, around nine tenths of them seen just once. Sequencing was carried out using peripheral blood. These receptors all come from a woman aged 45-59 years with acute or convalescent COVID-19.

CDR3 bases: TGTGCCAGCAGCGTGGGACAGGGAGATGAAAAACTGTTTTTT. This sequence encodes CASSVGQGDEKLFF. The J gene is TRBJ1-4, the V gene TRBV11-2; 9 bases agree with TRBD1. Germline V gives CDR1 SGHAT, CDR2 FQNNGV. The ends lost 5 bases at V and 6 bases at J; junction bases unmatched: 4. The CDR3 is made up of 14 amino acids.

V gene TRBV30 combines with J gene TRBJ1-2; D unresolved. V gave up 4 bases and J gave up 0 bases, with 9 bases separating them. Per germline, CDR1 GTSNPN and CDR2 SVGIG (reference sequence). The CDR3 has 13 amino acids. In nucleotides, the CDR3 is TGTGCCTGGATACAGAGTCCTAACTATGGCTACACCTTC. Translating it yields CAWIQSPNYGYTF.

This clone showed up just a few times. CDR3 DNA sequence: TGTGCCATCAGTGAAGCGGATGGCGCCCCCCGTAGCTATGGCTACACCTTC. This gives the protein CAISEADGAPRSYGYTF. This sequence joins TRBV10-3 and TRBJ1-2; D is ambiguous. The V gene's germline CDR1 is ENHRY and CDR2 SYGVKD. V was trimmed by 3 bases and J by 4 bases, leaving 21 bases between them. The CDR3 is 17 residues long.

This clone came up a few times. V and J are TRBV9 and TRBJ1-5; D is possibly TRBD1 (6 bases). Germline loops: CDR1 SGDLS, CDR2 YYNGEE. V was cut by 3 bases and J by 7 bases, with 14 bases left in between. The CDR3 is 14 amino acids. The CDR3 is CASSAQGMGQPQHF. The CDR3 nucleotides are TGTGCCAGCAGCGCCCAGGGGATGGGGCAGCCCCAGCATTTT.

This chain connects TRBV5-4 to TRBJ2-5; possibly TRBD2 for D (7 bases). The CDR3 covers 14 residues. Germline CDR1 reads SGHNT; CDR2 reads YYREEE (reference sequence). V gave up 7 bases and J gave up 3 bases, with 16 bases separating them. The CDR3 sequence: CASRRGGAEETQYF. As DNA, the CDR3 is TGTGCCAGCCGGAGAGGGGGGGCCGAAGAGACCCAGTACTTC.

The rearrangement joins TRBV21-1 to TRBJ2-7; the table assigns TRBD2, which was not confirmed against the DNA. TRBV21-1 is classified as a pseudogene. There are 16 residues in the CDR3. CDR3 protein: CASSAQLAGGPWEQYF. For the CDR3, the DNA is TGTGCCAGCAGCGCTCAACTAGCGGGAGGACCGTGGGAGCAGTACTTC.

This rearrangement joins TRBV19 to TRBJ1-5; tentatively, D is TRBD1 (6 bases). With 8 bases removed from V and 1 base from J, the gap between germline ends came to 12 bases. The CDR3 consists of 14 residues. Germline CDR1 is LNHDA and CDR2 is SQIVND (reference sequence). CDR3 region: CASQGGGSNQPQHF. Here the CDR3 DNA reads TGTGCCAGTCAAGGGGGGGGGAGCAATCAGCCCCAGCATTTT.

The CDR3 DNA is TGTGCGAGTCGCCCCGAGGTGGTGGAAAAACTGTTTTTT. Residues: CASRPEVVEKLFF. The V gene is TRBV19, the J gene TRBJ1-4; D is ambiguous. Germline lookup yields CDR1 LNHDA and CDR2 SQIVND (reference sequence). CDR3 length: 13 residues.

This clone was seen once. V and J are TRBV5-1 and TRBJ2-3; 8 positions match TRBD2. V shed 0 bases and J 4 bases; nucleotides not matched to a gene: 4. The CDR3 contains 15 residues. Germline V gene data show CDR1 as SGHRS and CDR2 as YFSETQ. DNA for the CDR3: TGCGCCAGCAGCTTGGGTAGCGGGGACCCAGATACGCAGTATTTT. Amino acids: CASSLGSGDPDTQYF.

The chain recombines TRBV19 with TRBJ2-3; 8 bases agree with TRBD1. CDR3 length: 14 amino acids. Germline V CDR1 and CDR2: LNHDA, SQIVND (reference sequence). V gave up 5 bases and J gave up 3 bases; unmatched junction bases: 4. The CDR3 DNA reads TGTGCCAGTAGTGGGAGGACAGGGACAGATACGCAGTATTTT. This sequence encodes CASSGRTGTDTQYF.

The V gene is TRBV7-3, the J gene TRBJ2-1; 10 positions agree with TRBD2. V gave up 5 bases and J gave up 2 bases; unmatched junction bases: 6. Germline CDR1 is SGHTA and CDR2 is FQGTGA. The CDR3 extends over 16 amino acids. This CDR3 reads CASSPYLAGAYNEQFF. CDR3 DNA: TGTGCCAGCAGCCCATACCTAGCGGGGGCCTACAATGAGCAGTTCTTC.

This clone was found once. The chain couples TRBV11-3 to TRBJ1-1; 8 nucleotides match TRBD1. The junction had 8 bases not matched to a gene; V was cut back by 4 bases and J by 7 bases. Germline CDR1 reads SGHNT; CDR2 reads YENEEA. There are 14 residues in the CDR3. The CDR3 DNA is TGTGCCAGCAGCTCTTCCTCCGGGACAGGTGAAGCTTTCTTT. This translates into CASSSSSGTGEAFF.

CDR3 in amino acids: CASSQGPRIRGDTQYF. The CDR3 coding sequence is TGTGCCAGCAGCCAAGGACCCCGAATCCGGGGAGATACGCAGTATTTT. The chain links TRBV14 to TRBJ2-3, with a possible D match to TRBD2 (5 bases). Trimming shortened V by 1 base and J by 5 bases, and 16 bases separated the two germline ends. The CDR3 is 16 residues long. CDR1 SGHDN and CDR2 FVKESK come from the germline V gene.

The chain carries TRBV7-2 and TRBJ2-1; TRBD2 is a possible D gene (5 bases). The CDR3 is made up of 17 amino acids. The germline gives CDR1 SGHTA, CDR2 FQGNSA. Trimming took 3 bases from V and 4 from J, leaving 19 bases between them. The CDR3 coding sequence is TGTGCCAGCAGCTTCTCCGGGGTGGCGGACCCATACAATGAGCAGTTCTTC. Translation gives CASSFSGVADPYNEQFF.

The genes are TRBV24-1 and TRBJ1-2; 7 nucleotides align to TRBD1. Germline CDR1 reads KGHDR; CDR2 reads SFDVKD. After removal of 5 bases from V and 8 bases from J, the junction contained 4 bases not matched to a gene. This CDR3 contains 12 residues. As DNA, the CDR3 is TGTGCCACCAGTGCACAGGGGCTAGGCTACACCTTC. Translated: CATSAQGLGYTF.

This chain links TRBV19 with TRBJ2-1, with D perhaps TRBD1 (6 bases). Germline values: CDR1 LNHDA, CDR2 SQIVND (reference sequence). V dropped 4 bases and J dropped 7 bases, with 11 bases sitting between them. This CDR3 contains 13 residues. The CDR3 reads CASSTHRVNEQFF. For the CDR3, the DNA is TGTGCCAGTAGTACCCACAGGGTTAATGAGCAGTTCTTC.

The V call is TRBV30, the J call TRBJ2-4; possible D gene TRBD2, 5 bases. The V end lost 0 bases, the J end lost 6 bases, and 6 bases lay between the germline ends. Germline V gives CDR1 GTSNPN, CDR2 SVGIG (reference sequence). The CDR3 runs 12 residues. CDR3 DNA sequence: TGTGCCTGGAGTGTTGAGGGAAACATTCAGTACTTC. It codes for CAWSVEGNIQYF.

The V call is TRBV19, the J call TRBJ2-4, with a tentative D call TRBD1 (5 bases). Trimming removed 5 bases at V and 2 bases at J, with 10 bases between. Germline V CDR1 and CDR2: LNHDA, SQIVND (reference sequence). This CDR3 comprises 14 residues. The CDR3 nucleotides read TGTGCCAGTAGTCAAAGGGGTACCAAAAACATTCAGTACTTC. Protein: CASSQRGTKNIQYF.

The rearrangement uses TRBV30 and TRBJ1-1, with TRBD1 matching over 7 bases. V gave up 4 bases and J gave up 4 bases; unmatched junction bases: 9. The germline V gene has CDR1 GTSNPN and CDR2 SVGIG (reference sequence). The CDR3 runs to 14 residues. The DNA for the CDR3 is TGTGCCTGGATCCGACAGGGCTTCGGCACTGAAGCTTTCTTT. Translation: CAWIRQGFGTEAFF.

This clone occurred once. The chain is built from TRBV9 and TRBJ1-2; D is perhaps TRBD1 (5 bases). Germline V gene sequence: CDR1 SGDLS, CDR2 YYNGEE. The CDR3 runs 15 residues. V gave up 7 bases and J gave up 6 bases, with 22 bases separating them. This chain's CDR3 is CASGTEKTAKDGYTF. The CDR3 nucleotides read TGTGCCAGCGGCACCGAAAAGACAGCCAAGGATGGCTACACCTTC.

The V and J genes are TRBV12-3 or TRBV12-4 and TRBJ1-1; D remains unclear. This CDR3 spans 12 amino acids. The V end was cut by 6 bases, the J end by 4 bases, with 9 bases between. In DNA form, the CDR3 reads TGTGCCAGCAGCGGCGACTTCACTGAAGCTTTCTTT. It is translated as CASSGDFTEAFF.

The chain has TRBV12-3 or TRBV12-4 and TRBJ1-1; D possibly corresponds to TRBD1 (5 bases). V dropped 6 bases and J dropped 8 bases, with 13 bases sitting between them. The CDR3 covers 12 residues. The DNA for the CDR3 is TGTGCCAGCAGCCGAACAGGACACGAAGCTTTCTTT. Translation gives CASSRTGHEAFF.

This clone was seen just once. V is TRBV5-4 and J is TRBJ1-2; perhaps TRBD1 as D (5 bases). Germline lookup yields CDR1 SGHNT and CDR2 YYREEE (reference sequence). The V gene lost 7 bases and the J gene lost 7 bases, with 14 bases spanning the gap. This CDR3 is 12 amino acids long. The CDR3 coding sequence is TGTGCCAGCGCTACAGGTGGTGGTGGCTACACCTTC. Encoded protein: CASATGGGGYTF.

The chain is built from TRBV5-6 and TRBJ2-1, with D maybe TRBD2 (6 bases). Germline V gives CDR1 SGHDT, CDR2 YYEEEE. CDR3 size: 16 residues. Trimming cost V 4 bases and J 0 bases, with 14 bases left between them. In nucleotides, the CDR3 is TGTGCCAGCAGCCTAATTAGCGGTGGCTCCTACAATGAGCAGTTCTTC. Translation gives CASSLISGGSYNEQFF.

This rearrangement joins TRBV19 to TRBJ1-3; TRBD1 aligns across 7 bases. Germline-derived CDR1 and CDR2 are LNHDA and SQIVND (reference sequence). The CDR3 totals 14 residues. The V and J ends lost 10 bases and 3 bases, in that order; junction bases with no gene match: 9. CDR3 sequence reads: CATRQGFGGNTIYF. For the CDR3, the DNA is TGTGCCACGAGACAGGGATTCGGTGGAAACACCATATATTTT.